A selection of T cell receptor beta chains follows, all from one sample in a study of blood T cell repertoires in COVID-19. Generated by immunoSEQ multiplex PCR, the TCRdb table keeps only in-frame clones and is missing some. The sample lists 400,000 or so clones; approximately 86% were seen once. The material sequenced was peripheral blood. The receptors here all came from a human donor in a cohort sampled during active COVID-19. Each CDR3 is given with its conserved first and last residue. The order of the fields is CDR3 protein, CDR3 DNA, D gene, clone size, V gene, J gene. D genes are given only for firm matches. The listing skips clone size in some rows; elsewhere it reads once, few, many or a size class.

CDR3 protein: CASRTQGAGQPQHF; CDR3 DNA: TGTGCCAGCAGAACACAGGGGGCGGGTCAGCCCCAGCATTTT; D gene: TRBD1; clone size: .; V gene: TRBV11-3; J gene: TRBJ1-5
CDR3 protein: CASSLRYSLETQYF; CDR3 DNA: TGTGCCAGCAGTTTAAGATACAGCCTGGAGACCCAGTACTTC; D gene: .; clone size: .; V gene: TRBV28; J gene: TRBJ2-5
CDR3 protein: CASSQEAGNQPQHF; CDR3 DNA: TGTGCCAGCAGCCAAGAGGCAGGGAATCAGCCCCAGCATTTT; D gene: .; clone size: few; V gene: TRBV3-1/TRBV3-2; J gene: TRBJ1-5
CDR3 protein: CASRDTGTQETQYF; CDR3 DNA: TGTGCCAGCAGGGACACCGGGACTCAAGAGACCCAGTACTTC; D gene: .; clone size: .; V gene: TRBV6-5; J gene: TRBJ2-5
CDR3 protein: CASSLGQGREAFF; CDR3 DNA: TGTGCCAGCAGTTTGGGGCAAGGACGTGAAGCTTTCTTT; D gene: .; clone size: .; V gene: TRBV12-3/TRBV12-4; J gene: TRBJ1-1
CDR3 protein: CASTGRGAKNIQYF; CDR3 DNA: TGTGCCAGCACCGGAAGGGGGGCCAAAAACATTCAGTACTTC; D gene: .; clone size: .; V gene: TRBV2; J gene: TRBJ2-4
CDR3 protein: CAWSALGEKLFF; CDR3 DNA: TGTGCCTGGAGTGCCCTAGGTGAAAAACTGTTTTTT; D gene: .; clone size: .; V gene: TRBV30; J gene: TRBJ1-4
CDR3 protein: CAWSRVLDGYTF; CDR3 DNA: TGTGCCTGGTCCCGGGTCCTCGATGGCTACACCTTC; D gene: .; clone size: .; V gene: TRBV30; J gene: TRBJ1-2
CDR3 protein: CASSMRHETQYF; CDR3 DNA: TGTGCCAGCAGCATGAGACACGAGACCCAGTACTTC; D gene: .; clone size: once; V gene: TRBV11-2; J gene: TRBJ2-5
CDR3 protein: CASSFGLAGSYEQYF; CDR3 DNA: TGTGCCAGCAGTTTCGGACTAGCGGGATCTTACGAGCAGTACTTC; D gene: TRBD2; clone size: .; V gene: TRBV28; J gene: TRBJ2-7
CDR3 protein: CASGQSYGYTF; CDR3 DNA: TGTGCCAGCGGACAGAGCTATGGCTACACCTTC; D gene: .; clone size: .; V gene: TRBV2; J gene: TRBJ1-2
CDR3 protein: CASSPRRAGGEETQYF; CDR3 DNA: TGTGCCAGCAGCCCCCGAAGAGCGGGGGGCGAGGAGACCCAGTACTTC; D gene: TRBD2; clone size: few; V gene: TRBV3-1/TRBV3-2; J gene: TRBJ2-5
CDR3 protein: CASSQEPSGGPTGELFF; CDR3 DNA: TGTGCCAGCAGCCAAGAACCTAGCGGGGGGCCCACCGGGGAGCTGTTTTTT; D gene: TRBD2; clone size: .; V gene: TRBV14; J gene: TRBJ2-2
CDR3 protein: CAAQGPNTGELFF; CDR3 DNA: TGTGCCGCACAGGGACCGAACACCGGGGAGCTGTTTTTT; D gene: .; clone size: .; V gene: TRBV30; J gene: TRBJ2-2
CDR3 protein: CASSPSAAGEDTQYF; CDR3 DNA: TGTGCCAGCAGCCCCTCGGCAGCGGGAGAAGATACGCAGTATTTT; D gene: TRBD2; clone size: .; V gene: TRBV13; J gene: TRBJ2-3
CDR3 protein: CSVLSGLRNRWANTEAFF; CDR3 DNA: TGCAGCGTACTTTCGGGACTCCGGAACAGGTGGGCGAACACTGAAGCTTTCTTT; D gene: .; clone size: few; V gene: TRBV29-1; J gene: TRBJ1-1
CDR3 protein: CASSQEAYYEQYF; CDR3 DNA: TGTGCCAGCAGCCAAGAAGCTTACTACGAGCAGTACTTC; D gene: .; clone size: once; V gene: TRBV3-1/TRBV3-2; J gene: TRBJ2-7
CDR3 protein: CASSAFRTGEGEAFF; CDR3 DNA: TGTGCCAGCAGTGCTTTTCGGACAGGGGAAGGTGAAGCTTTCTTT; D gene: TRBD1; clone size: .; V gene: TRBV2; J gene: TRBJ1-1
CDR3 protein: CAWEGAETQYF; CDR3 DNA: TGTGCCTGGGAGGGGGCTGAGACCCAGTACTTC; D gene: TRBD1; clone size: once; V gene: TRBV30; J gene: TRBJ2-5
CDR3 protein: CASSHQGVSNEQFF; CDR3 DNA: TGCGCCAGCAGCCACCAGGGGGTCTCCAATGAGCAGTTCTTC; D gene: TRBD1; clone size: once; V gene: TRBV4-1; J gene: TRBJ2-1
CDR3 protein: CATSRERNNRPNQPQHF; CDR3 DNA: TGTGCCACCAGCAGAGAAAGAAATAACAGGCCCAATCAGCCCCAGCATTTT; D gene: .; clone size: .; V gene: TRBV15; J gene: TRBJ1-5
CDR3 protein: CASSPKDSFGVQYF; CDR3 DNA: TGTGCCAGCAGTCCCAAGGACAGTTTCGGGGTGCAGTACTTC; D gene: .; clone size: .; V gene: TRBV28; J gene: TRBJ2-7
CDR3 protein: CASIRRGREAGELFF; CDR3 DNA: TGTGCCAGCATCCGACGCGGGCGGGAGGCTGGGGAGCTGTTTTTT; D gene: TRBD2; clone size: .; V gene: TRBV7-9; J gene: TRBJ2-2
CDR3 protein: CASSPGLHYGYTF; CDR3 DNA: TGTGCCAGCAGCCCGGGACTCCACTATGGCTACACCTTC; D gene: .; clone size: .; V gene: TRBV3-1/TRBV3-2; J gene: TRBJ1-2
CDR3 protein: CASSLFSGRSTDTQYF; CDR3 DNA: TGTGCCAGCAGCTTATTTAGCGGGAGGAGCACAGATACGCAGTATTTT; D gene: TRBD2; clone size: .; V gene: TRBV5-4; J gene: TRBJ2-3
CDR3 protein: CASSYLGGQGQEGYTF; CDR3 DNA: TGTGCCAGCAGCTACTTAGGCGGACAGGGCCAGGAAGGCTACACCTTC; D gene: TRBD1; clone size: once; V gene: TRBV27; J gene: TRBJ1-2
CDR3 protein: CASSAGDPFNSPLHF; CDR3 DNA: TGTGCCAGCAGCGCAGGGGATCCCTTTAATTCACCCCTCCACTTT; D gene: .; clone size: once; V gene: TRBV25-1; J gene: TRBJ1-6
CDR3 protein: CASSSPDSGGSYEQYF; CDR3 DNA: TGTGCCAGCAGCTCCCCGGACTCCGGTGGATCCTACGAGCAGTACTTC; D gene: .; clone size: .; V gene: TRBV7-9; J gene: TRBJ2-7
CDR3 protein: CASSPSGTKNTEAFF; CDR3 DNA: TGTGCCAGCTCACCCTCCGGGACAAAGAACACTGAAGCTTTCTTT; D gene: .; clone size: .; V gene: TRBV18; J gene: TRBJ1-1
CDR3 protein: CASSQDRVLAGINEQFF; CDR3 DNA: TGTGCCAGCAGCCAAGATCGCGTCCTAGCGGGAATCAATGAGCAGTTCTTC; D gene: TRBD2; clone size: .; V gene: TRBV4-2; J gene: TRBJ2-1
CDR3 protein: CASSQDRRTGRYEQYF; CDR3 DNA: TGTGCCAGCAGCCAAGACCGCCGGACAGGGAGGTACGAGCAGTACTTC; D gene: TRBD1; clone size: .; V gene: TRBV3-1/TRBV3-2; J gene: TRBJ2-7
CDR3 protein: CSASRPPRDSDSPLHF; CDR3 DNA: TGCAGTGCTAGTAGACCCCCCAGGGATTCCGATTCACCCCTCCACTTT; D gene: .; clone size: .; V gene: TRBV20-1; J gene: TRBJ1-6
CDR3 protein: CASSLNGGGKTEAFF; CDR3 DNA: TGTGCCAGCAGCTTAAATGGAGGGGGCAAGACTGAAGCTTTCTTT; D gene: TRBD1; clone size: .; V gene: TRBV7-3; J gene: TRBJ1-1
CDR3 protein: CASSEGGNSPLHF; CDR3 DNA: TGTGCCAGCAGTGAAGGGGGGAATTCACCCCTCCACTTT; D gene: .; clone size: .; V gene: TRBV25-1; J gene: TRBJ1-6
CDR3 protein: CASSPSGTLLDTQYF; CDR3 DNA: TGCGCCAGCAGCCCGAGCGGTACCCTTTTAGATACGCAGTATTTT; D gene: .; clone size: .; V gene: TRBV5-1; J gene: TRBJ2-3
CDR3 protein: CASSYGGSSGNTIYF; CDR3 DNA: TGTGCCAGCAGTTACGGAGGGAGCTCTGGAAACACCATATATTTT; D gene: .; clone size: .; V gene: TRBV6-5; J gene: TRBJ1-3
CDR3 protein: CATSDSGLAGGPLFEQFF; CDR3 DNA: TGTGCCACCAGTGATTCTGGACTAGCGGGAGGCCCTCTATTTGAGCAGTTCTTC; D gene: TRBD2; clone size: few; V gene: TRBV24-1; J gene: TRBJ2-1
CDR3 protein: CATAASGTDTQYF; CDR3 DNA: TGTGCCACTGCCGCTTCAGGCACAGATACGCAGTATTTT; D gene: .; clone size: .; V gene: TRBV28; J gene: TRBJ2-3
CDR3 protein: CASSRRTASYGYTF; CDR3 DNA: TGTGCCAGCAGCCGCCGGACTGCTTCCTATGGCTACACCTTC; D gene: .; clone size: .; V gene: TRBV14; J gene: TRBJ1-2
CDR3 protein: CASSFEARNTGELFF; CDR3 DNA: TGTGCCAGCAGCTTCGAAGCCCGGAACACCGGGGAGCTGTTTTTT; D gene: .; clone size: .; V gene: TRBV7-2; J gene: TRBJ2-2
CDR3 protein: CASSKSLTPTRNGYTF; CDR3 DNA: TGTGCCAGCAGTAAATCACTGACACCCACCAGGAATGGCTACACCTTC; D gene: .; clone size: .; V gene: TRBV27; J gene: TRBJ1-2
CDR3 protein: CASSINRGHTGELFF; CDR3 DNA: TGTGCCAGTAGTATCAACAGGGGACATACCGGGGAGCTGTTTTTT; D gene: TRBD1; clone size: .; V gene: TRBV19; J gene: TRBJ2-2
CDR3 protein: CAGSTENTEAFF; CDR3 DNA: TGTGCCGGATCGACAGAGAACACTGAAGCTTTCTTT; D gene: .; clone size: once; V gene: TRBV30; J gene: TRBJ1-1
CDR3 protein: CASSLDPQGGELFF; CDR3 DNA: TGTGCCAGCAGCTTAGATCCTCAGGGCGGGGAGCTGTTTTTT; D gene: .; clone size: .; V gene: TRBV11-3; J gene: TRBJ2-2
CDR3 protein: CATGTRQGTPAIGNEQFF; CDR3 DNA: TGTGCCACCGGAACCCGACAGGGGACCCCTGCTATTGGGAATGAGCAGTTCTTC; D gene: TRBD1; clone size: once; V gene: TRBV10-3; J gene: TRBJ2-1
CDR3 protein: CASSTAFNEKLFF; CDR3 DNA: TGTGCCAGCAGTACAGCCTTTAATGAAAAACTGTTTTTT; D gene: .; clone size: .; V gene: TRBV12-3/TRBV12-4; J gene: TRBJ1-4
CDR3 protein: CASSQGVKGASKAGELFF; CDR3 DNA: TGCGCCAGCAGCCAAGGGGTCAAGGGGGCGTCTAAGGCCGGGGAGCTGTTTTTT; D gene: TRBD1; clone size: .; V gene: TRBV4-1; J gene: TRBJ2-2
CDR3 protein: CATSNALGHWRTRPQHF; CDR3 DNA: TGTGCCACCAGCAACGCCTTGGGACATTGGAGAACCCGGCCCCAGCATTTT; D gene: .; clone size: .; V gene: TRBV15; J gene: TRBJ1-5
CDR3 protein: CASSRGQGAGDYGYTF; CDR3 DNA: TGTGCCAGTAGTAGGGGACAGGGGGCAGGAGACTATGGCTACACCTTC; D gene: TRBD1; clone size: .; V gene: TRBV19; J gene: TRBJ1-2